This TCR beta chain was obtained from a study of Graves' ophthalmopathy and Graves' hyperthyroidism. Every ophthalmopathy donor presented moderate-to-severe activity, CAS ≥3, NOSPECS ≥4 and duration under 3 months. In this cohort, patients with other autoimmune diseases, uncontrolled infections, pregnancy or lactation were excluded. The PBMCs had their origin in approximately 10 ml of fresh peripheral blood. This clonotype was counted between two and nine times. CDR3 regions of TCR beta were amplified from RNA transcripts. After a first-round RT-PCR with HTBI primers, a second-round multiplex PCR was run. TCRdb analysed the multiplex PCR reads with MiXCR anew, one entry per CDR3 protein. Among under 250,000 distinct CDR3 sequences listed, around a fifth were seen once. This receptor was obtained from a woman between 45 and 65 years old with Graves' ophthalmopathy. The sequenced material came from peripheral blood.

The CDR3 protein is CAWSVGRISYEQYF. The CDR3, as DNA: TGTGCCTGGAGTGTCGGGAGAATCTCCTACGAGCAGTACTTC. The genes are TRBV30 and TRBJ2-7; D possibly corresponds to TRBD2 (6 bases). The CDR3 is made up of 14 amino acids. Germline V gene sequence: CDR1 GTSNPN, CDR2 SVGIG (reference sequence). V lost 0 bases and J lost 0, with 9 bases in between.